This T cell receptor (beta chain) originates from a study of T cell clonality in common variable immunodeficiency. Whole-study results and caveats: Common variable immunodeficiency TCR beta sequences reportedly had fewer deletions and N-nucleotide insertions. TCRbeta clonality was increased in CVID versus healthy controls. Compared with controls, CVID subjects had fewer shared TCRbeta clones.

CDR1 and CDR2 (germline): LGHNA, YNFKEQ. This CDR3 comprises 16 residues. This clone was counted ten times or more. Its target is not known. The junction departs from the called germline gene at one end, perhaps through a read error. The CDR3 goes on 3 residues after the read ends, and that part is filled in from the germline J gene. TCRdb's copy holds only in-frame clones and misses some; the assay was immunoSEQ multiplex PCR. The sample yields roughly 57,000 clones, without any singletons. Blood samples were heparinized, roughly 5 to 9 ml per donor. Sequencing was performed on peripheral blood mononuclear cells. J is TRBJ1-1 and V is TRBV4-2; tentative D call: TRBD1 (5 bases). The sequence came from a person aged 18 to 70 in good health. CDR3 protein: CASSQEAGTANTEAFF. The covered CDR3 bases are TGCGCCAGCAGCCAAGAGGCGGGGACGGCGAACACTGAA.